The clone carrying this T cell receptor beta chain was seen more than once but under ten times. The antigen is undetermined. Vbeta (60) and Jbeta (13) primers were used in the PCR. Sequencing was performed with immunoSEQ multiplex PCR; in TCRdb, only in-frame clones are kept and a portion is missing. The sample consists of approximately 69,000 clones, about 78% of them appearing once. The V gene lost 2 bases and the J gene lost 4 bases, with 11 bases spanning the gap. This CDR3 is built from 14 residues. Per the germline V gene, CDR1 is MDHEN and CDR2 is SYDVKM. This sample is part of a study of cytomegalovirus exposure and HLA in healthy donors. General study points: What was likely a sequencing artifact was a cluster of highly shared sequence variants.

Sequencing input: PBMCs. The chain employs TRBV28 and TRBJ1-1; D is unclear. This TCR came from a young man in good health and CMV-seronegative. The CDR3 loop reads CASSLRVGSTEAFF. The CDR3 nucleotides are TGTGCCAGCAGTTTACGGGTCGGGAGCACTGAAGCTTTCTTT.